This TCR beta chain emerged from a study of Ad26.COV2.S vaccination and SARS-CoV-2 variants. In germline, CDR1 is SGHTA, CDR2 FQGNSA. The CDR3 loop spans 14 amino acids. V dropped 1 base and J dropped 1 base, with 4 bases sitting between them. Described treatment: roughly 18 received Ad26.COV2.S at low or high dose, single or two shots; 5 received placebo; per-sample allocation not given. The samples were gathered on day 63 after the first injection of vaccine or placebo. The repertoire was sequenced with immunoSEQ multiplex PCR; TCRdb's copy has only in-frame clones and lacks some. This table holds approximately 300,000 clones, about 85% found once. The sample holds one count of this clone.

Specimen: peripheral blood, collected in a trial of Ad26.COV2.S vaccine versus placebo. The receptor was derived from a person between 18 and 60 years old who received the Ad26.COV2.S COVID-19 vaccine or a placebo. This chain uses TRBV7-2 with TRBJ2-2; D is unresolved. CDR3 bases: TGTGCCAGCAGCTTAGGTGGGAACACCGGGGAGCTGTTTTTT. It codes for CASSLGGNTGELFF.